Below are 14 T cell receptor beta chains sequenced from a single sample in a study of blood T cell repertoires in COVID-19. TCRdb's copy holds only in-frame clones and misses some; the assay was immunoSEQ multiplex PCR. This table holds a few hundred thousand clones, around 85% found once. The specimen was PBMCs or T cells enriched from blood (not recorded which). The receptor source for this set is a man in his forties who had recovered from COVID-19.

The CDR3 reads CAISRTPGTKNEQFF. The CDR3, as DNA: TGTGCCATCAGTCGTACTCCCGGGACTAAAAATGAGCAGTTCTTC. The V call is TRBV10-3, the J call TRBJ2-1; 7 bases map to TRBD2. Germline V gene data show CDR1 as ENHRY and CDR2 as SYGVKD. Trimming removed 5 bases from V and 7 bases from J; junction bases left unmatched: 11. There are 15 residues in the CDR3.

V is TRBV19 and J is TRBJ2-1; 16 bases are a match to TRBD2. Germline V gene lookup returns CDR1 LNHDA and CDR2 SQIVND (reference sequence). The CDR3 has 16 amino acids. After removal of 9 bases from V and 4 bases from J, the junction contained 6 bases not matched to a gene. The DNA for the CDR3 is TGTGCCAGCCGCAGGGGACTAGCGGGAGGGTACAATGAGCAGTTCTTC. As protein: CASRRGLAGGYNEQFF.

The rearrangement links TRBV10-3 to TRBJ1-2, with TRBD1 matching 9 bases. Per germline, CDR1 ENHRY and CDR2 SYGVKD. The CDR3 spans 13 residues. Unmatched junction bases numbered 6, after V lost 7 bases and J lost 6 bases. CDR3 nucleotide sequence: TGTGCCATCACTGCGGACAGGGGCGATGGCTACACCTTC. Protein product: CAITADRGDGYTF.

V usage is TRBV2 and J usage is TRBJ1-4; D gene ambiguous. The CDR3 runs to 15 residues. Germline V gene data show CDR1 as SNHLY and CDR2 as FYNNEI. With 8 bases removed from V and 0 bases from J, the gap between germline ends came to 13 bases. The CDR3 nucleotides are TGTGCCAGCCTGGTGGGAGTTGCAACTAATGAAAAACTGTTTTTT. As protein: CASLVGVATNEKLFF.

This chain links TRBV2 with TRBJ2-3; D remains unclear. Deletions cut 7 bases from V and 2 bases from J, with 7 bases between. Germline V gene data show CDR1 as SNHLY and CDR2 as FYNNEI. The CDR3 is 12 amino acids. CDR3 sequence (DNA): TGTGCCAGCAATTCGTACACAGATACGCAGTATTTT. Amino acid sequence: CASNSYTDTQYF. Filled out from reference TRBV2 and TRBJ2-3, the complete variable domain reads EPEVTQTPSHQVTQMGQEVILRCVPISNHLYFYWYRQILGQKVEFLVSFYNNEISEKSEIFDDQFSVERPDGSNFTLKIRSTKLEDSAMYFCASNSYTDTQYFGPGTRLTVL.

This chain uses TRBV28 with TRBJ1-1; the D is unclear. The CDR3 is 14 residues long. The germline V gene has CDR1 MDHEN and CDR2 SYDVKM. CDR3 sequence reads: CSSSYSGGRTEAFF. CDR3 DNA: TGTAGTTCCTCATACTCCGGCGGGCGGACTGAAGCTTTCTTT. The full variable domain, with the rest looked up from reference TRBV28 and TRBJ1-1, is DVKVTQSSRYLVKRTGEKVFLECVQDMDHENMFWYRQDPGLGLRLIYFSYDVKMKEKGDIPEGYSVSREKKERFSLILESASTNQTSMYLCSSSYSGGRTEAFFGQGTRLTVV.

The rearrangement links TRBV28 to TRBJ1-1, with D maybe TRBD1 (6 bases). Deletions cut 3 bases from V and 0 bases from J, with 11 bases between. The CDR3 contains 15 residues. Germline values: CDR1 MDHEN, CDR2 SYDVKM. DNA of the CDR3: TGTGCCAGCAGTTTGGGGGGGGCGGTGAACACTGAAGCTTTCTTT. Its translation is CASSLGGAVNTEAFF. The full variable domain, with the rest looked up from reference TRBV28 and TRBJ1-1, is DVKVTQSSRYLVKRTGEKVFLECVQDMDHENMFWYRQDPGLGLRLIYFSYDVKMKEKGDIPEGYSVSREKKERFSLILESASTNQTSMYLCASSLGGAVNTEAFFGQGTRLTVV.

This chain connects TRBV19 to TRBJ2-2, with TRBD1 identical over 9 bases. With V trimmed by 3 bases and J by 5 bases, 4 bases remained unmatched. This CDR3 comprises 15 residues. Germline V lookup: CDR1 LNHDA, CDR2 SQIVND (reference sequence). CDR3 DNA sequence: TGTGCCAGTAGTATTACCGGGACAGGGACCGGGGAGCTGTTTTTT. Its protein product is CASSITGTGTGELFF. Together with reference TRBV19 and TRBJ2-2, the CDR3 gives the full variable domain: DGGITQSPKYLFRKEGQNVTLSCEQNLNHDAMYWYRQDPGQGLRLIYYSQIVNDFQKGDIAEGYSVSREKKESFPLTVTSAQKNPTAFYLCASSITGTGTGELFFGEGSRLTVL.

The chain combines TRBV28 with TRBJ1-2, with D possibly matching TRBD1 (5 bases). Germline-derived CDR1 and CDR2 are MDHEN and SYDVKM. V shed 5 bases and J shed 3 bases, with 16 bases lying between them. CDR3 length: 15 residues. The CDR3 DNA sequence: TGTGCCAGCAGTCCAGGAATCCCGGGGGACTATGGCTACACCTTC. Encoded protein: CASSPGIPGDYGYTF.

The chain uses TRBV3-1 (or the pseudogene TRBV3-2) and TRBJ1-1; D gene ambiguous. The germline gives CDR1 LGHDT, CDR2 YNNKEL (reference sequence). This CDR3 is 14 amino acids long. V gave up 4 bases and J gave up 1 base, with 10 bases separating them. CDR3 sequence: CASSPASANTEAFF. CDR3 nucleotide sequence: TGTGCCAGCAGCCCGGCTAGCGCGAACACTGAAGCTTTCTTT.

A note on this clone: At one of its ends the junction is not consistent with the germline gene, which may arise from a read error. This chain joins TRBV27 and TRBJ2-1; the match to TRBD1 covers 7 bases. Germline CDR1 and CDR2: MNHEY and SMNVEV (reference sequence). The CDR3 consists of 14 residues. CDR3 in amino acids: CASSARDSYNEQFF. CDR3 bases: TGTGCCAGCAGTGCCCGGGACAGCTACAATGAACAGTTCTTC.

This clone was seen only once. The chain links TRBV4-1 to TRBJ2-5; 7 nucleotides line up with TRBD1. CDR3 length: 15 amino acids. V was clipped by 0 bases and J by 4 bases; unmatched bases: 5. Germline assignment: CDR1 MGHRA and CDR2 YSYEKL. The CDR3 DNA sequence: TGCGCCAGCAGCCAAGATACAGGGGCGGGAGAGACCCAGTACTTC. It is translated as CASSQDTGAGETQYF.

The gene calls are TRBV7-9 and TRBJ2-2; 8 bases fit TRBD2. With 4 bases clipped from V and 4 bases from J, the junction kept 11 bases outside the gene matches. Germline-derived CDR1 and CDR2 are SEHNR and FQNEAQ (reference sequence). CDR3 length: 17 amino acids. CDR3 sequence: CASSSSTGGDFTGELFF. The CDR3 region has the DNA TGTGCCAGCAGCTCCTCAACCGGGGGGGATTTCACCGGGGAGCTGTTTTTT.

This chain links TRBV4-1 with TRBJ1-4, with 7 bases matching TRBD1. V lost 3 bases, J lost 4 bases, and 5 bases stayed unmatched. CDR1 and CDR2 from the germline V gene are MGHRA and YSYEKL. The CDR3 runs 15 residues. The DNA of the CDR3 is TGCGCCAGCAGCCACCCGACAGGGAATAATGAAAAACTGTTTTTT. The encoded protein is CASSHPTGNNEKLFF.